The present T cell receptor beta chain was sequenced within a study of CXCR3-negative and CXCR3-positive naive CD8 T cells. Study-level points and caveats: A higher hydrophobicity marked the TRB CDR3s of CXCR3-positive naive cells versus CXCR3-negative naive cells. In both naive subsets diversity was comparably high, whereas memory CD8+ cells showed much lower diversity. After cryopreservation, CXCR3 expression dropped partially; most assays used fresh PBMCs.

CDR3 length: 12 amino acids. The germline V gene has CDR1 SGHDT and CDR2 YYEEEE. Worth noting for this clonotype: Antigen specificity is unknown.

The method, 5' RACE with UMI labels, was used to prepare the TRB cDNA libraries. No DNA is given; TCRdb re-called the 5' RACE reads and lists each CDR3 protein once. The repertoire shows about 7,000 distinct CDR3 sequences; the top ten hold 1.9%. Sequencing was carried out using naive CXCR3+ CD8+ T cells from blood. Subset of the sample: CD45RO-CCR7+CD27+CD95- naive CD8+ T cells expressing CXCR3 (TNR3+). This sequence was found in a human donor in good health. Some clones in this sample may be carry-over from other donors' samples. This chain uses TRBV5-6 with TRBJ2-3; the TRBD1 assignment by TCRdb is unverifiable without DNA. CDR3 amino acids: CASSPGRTEQYF.